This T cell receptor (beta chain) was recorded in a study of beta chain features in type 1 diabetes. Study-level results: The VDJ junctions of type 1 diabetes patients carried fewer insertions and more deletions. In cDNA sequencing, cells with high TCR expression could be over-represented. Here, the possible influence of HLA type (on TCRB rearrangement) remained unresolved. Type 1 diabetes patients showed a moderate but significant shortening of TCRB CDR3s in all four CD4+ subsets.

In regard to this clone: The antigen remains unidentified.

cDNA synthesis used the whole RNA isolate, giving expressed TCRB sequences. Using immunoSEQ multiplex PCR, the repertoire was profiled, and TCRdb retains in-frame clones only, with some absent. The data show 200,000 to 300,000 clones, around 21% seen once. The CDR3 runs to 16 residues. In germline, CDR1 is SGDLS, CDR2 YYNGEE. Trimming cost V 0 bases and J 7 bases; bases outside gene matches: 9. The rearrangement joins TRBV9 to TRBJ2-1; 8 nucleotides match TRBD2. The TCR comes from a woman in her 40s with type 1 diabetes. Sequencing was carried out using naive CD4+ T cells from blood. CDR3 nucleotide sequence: TGTGCCAGCAGCGTAGCGGGAGGGTATCTAGGTAATGAGCAGTTCTTC. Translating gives CASSVAGGYLGNEQFF.